The clone carrying this T cell receptor (beta chain) showed up just a few times. TCR beta CDR3 sequences were amplified from RNA transcripts. HTBI primers were employed in a first-round RT-PCR of the TCR CDR3. TCRdb passed the multiplex PCR reads through MiXCR, listing each CDR3 protein once. Of some 740,000 distinct CDR3 sequences in the sample, roughly 15% are singletons; the top ten hold 10%. The data are from a study of T cells in Graves' hyperthyroidism and ophthalmopathy. Sequences were obtained from blood. The sequence was obtained from a woman aged 18-30 years with Graves' hyperthyroidism.

The CDR3 is CASSVGSSSSGANVLTF. CDR3 DNA sequence: TGCGCCAGCAGCGTGGGTTCTTCGAGCTCTGGGGCCAACGTCCTGACTTTC. This chain connects TRBV5-1 to TRBJ2-6; D uncertain. Germline loops: CDR1 SGHRS, CDR2 YFSETQ. This CDR3 has 17 amino acids. With 4 bases removed from V and 0 bases from J, the gap between germline ends came to 14 bases.